The clone carrying this TCR beta chain was seen only a few times. Its antigen is not known. V trimming: 4 bases; J trimming: 7 bases; junction bases outside the gene matches: 5. In germline, CDR1 is LGHNA, CDR2 YNFKEQ. CDR3 length: 15 amino acids. TCRdb re-called the reads through MiXCR, storing one row per CDR3 protein. There are 740,000 or so distinct CDR3 sequences in the sample; roughly 35% occur only once, and 2.5% to 3% lies in the top ten. These data belong to a study of T cell repertoires in cytomegalovirus infection. Study overall: It was the public TCR beta signatures that indicated both CMV infection and matching HLA type.

The study, taken as a whole, reports: Cumulative public TCR beta family frequency identified carriers of CMV plus the relevant HLA. It was HLA-C-restricted CMV-specific TCR beta clonotypes that dominated the response ex vivo.

The source material was PBMCs. This clonotype originated in a human donor in good health (CMV status not recorded). Some clones in this sample may be carry-over from other donors' samples. The rearrangement uses TRBV4-2 and TRBJ2-1; TRBD2 agrees at 12 bases. CDR3 residues: CASSPRTSGENEQFF. Written as DNA, the CDR3 is TGTGCCAGCAGCCCCCGGACTAGCGGGGAGAATGAGCAGTTCTTC.